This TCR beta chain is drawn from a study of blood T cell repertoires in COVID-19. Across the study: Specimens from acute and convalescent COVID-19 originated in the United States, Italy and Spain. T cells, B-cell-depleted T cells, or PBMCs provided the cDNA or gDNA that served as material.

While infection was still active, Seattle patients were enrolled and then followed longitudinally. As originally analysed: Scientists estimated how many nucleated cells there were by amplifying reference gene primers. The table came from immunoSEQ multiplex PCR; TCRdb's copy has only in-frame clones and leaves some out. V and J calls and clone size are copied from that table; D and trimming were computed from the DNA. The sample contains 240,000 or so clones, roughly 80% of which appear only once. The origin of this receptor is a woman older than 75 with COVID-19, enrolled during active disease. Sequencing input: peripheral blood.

Here the CDR3 DNA reads TGTGCCAGCAGTTCCGGGACAGTGAACACCGGGGAGCTGTTTTTT. Translation: CASSSGTVNTGELFF. V usage is TRBV6-5 and J usage is TRBJ2-2; 7 positions match TRBD1. The germline V gene encodes CDR1 MNHEY and CDR2 SVGAGI. This CDR3 is built from 15 residues. J gave up 1 base and V 4 bases, and 3 bases lay outside the gene matches.